Each of the 18 T cell receptor beta chains below was sequenced from the same sample in a study of blood T cells in healthy people across ages. A J-beta primer mix and a sample-barcoded 5' primer were used in a second PCR of about 7 to 12 cycles. TCRdb processed the 5' RACE reads anew with MiXCR; each CDR3 protein has one entry. The sample yields around 670,000 distinct CDR3 sequences, approximately 30% seen once. What was sequenced was blood. All receptors come from a woman over 75 in good health.

This chain links TRBV5-1 with TRBJ1-4; 10 nucleotides line up with TRBD1. Germline assignment: CDR1 SGHRS and CDR2 YFSETQ. This CDR3 is 15 amino acids long. Losses at the gene ends were 4 bases for V and 8 bases for J; bases not matched to a gene: 8. The CDR3 protein is CASSNSGTGVEKLFF. The CDR3 nucleotides read TGCGCCAGCAGCAATTCCGGGACAGGGGTGGAAAAACTGTTTTTT.

The genes are TRBV7-2 and TRBJ2-7, with D perhaps TRBD2 (7 bases). Per the germline V gene, CDR1 is SGHTA and CDR2 is FQGNSA. Trimming took 5 bases from V and 7 from J, leaving 18 bases between them. CDR3 length equals 14 residues. CDR3 nucleotide sequence: TGTGCCAGCAGCCCTCGAGGGGGGGGCAATGAGCAGTACTTC. The encoded protein is CASSPRGGGNEQYF.

In this sample, this clonotype turned up many times. The chain is built from TRBV6-5 and TRBJ2-7, with D perhaps assigned TRBD1 or TRBD2 (7 bases each). Trimming cost V 6 bases and J 3 bases, with 15 bases left between them. The CDR3 contains 14 residues. Germline V gene sequence: CDR1 MNHEY, CDR2 SVGAGI. The CDR3 DNA is TGTGCCAGCAGACCACAGGGGAGGGACTACGAGCAGTACTTC. Encoded protein: CASRPQGRDYEQYF.

The chain carries TRBV18 and TRBJ1-1; TRBD1 might be the D (6 bases). With 1 base removed from V and 3 bases from J, the gap between germline ends came to 12 bases. The CDR3 covers 15 residues. CDR1 and CDR2 (germline): KGHSH, LQKENI. CDR3 protein: CASSPRGGLDTEAFF. As DNA, the CDR3 is TGTGCCAGCTCACCACGTGGGGGGCTGGACACTGAAGCTTTCTTT.

This clonotype was found a few times. A read error may be the cause here, since a much bigger clone is one base away. This sequence joins TRBV10-3 and TRBJ2-1; TRBD1 agrees at 9 bases. The end of the DNA is better explained by TRBJ2-7, so the J call may be wrong. This CDR3 is built from 13 residues. Germline V gene lookup returns CDR1 ENHRY and CDR2 SYGVKD. The CDR3, as DNA: TGTGCCACCACAGGGGGCTCCTACAATGAGCAGTACTTC. Its translation is CATTGGSYNEQYF.

This clonotype was picked up many times. The rearrangement links TRBV4-1 to TRBJ2-3, with 15 bases aligning to TRBD2. J lost 6 bases, V lost 4 bases, and 5 bases had no gene match. Germline CDR1 and CDR2: MGHRA and YSYEKL. This CDR3 region has 16 residues. The CDR3 protein is CASSLGLAGGRDTQYF. CDR3 in DNA: TGCGCCAGCAGCCTTGGACTAGCGGGGGGGAGGGATACGCAGTATTTT.

This clonotype appeared a few times. This chain uses TRBV10-3 with TRBJ1-2; D is undetermined. This CDR3 spans 17 amino acids. Trimming cost V 3 bases and J 1 base, with 18 bases left between them. Germline CDR1 ENHRY, CDR2 SYGVKD. The CDR3 loop is CAISDSPPLHNNYGYTF. CDR3 in DNA: TGTGCCATCAGTGATTCCCCCCCCTTACACAATAACTATGGCTACACCTTC.

This clonotype was recorded many times. The V call is TRBV6-5, the J call TRBJ1-3, with D unclear. Germline assignment: CDR1 MNHEY and CDR2 SVGAGI. V was trimmed by 5 bases and J by 0 bases, leaving 11 bases between them. This CDR3 has 15 amino acids. The CDR3 nucleotides are TGTGCCAGCAGTCTCCTCGCCGTCTCTGGAAACACCATATATTTT. Its protein product is CASSLLAVSGNTIYF.

This clonotype was recorded at least ten times. V and J are TRBV3-1 and TRBJ2-2; 8 positions match TRBD1. This CDR3 spans 14 amino acids. Germline values: CDR1 LGHDT, CDR2 YNNKEL (reference sequence). V shed 2 bases, J shed 6 bases, and the junction held 2 bases outside the gene matches. The CDR3 protein is CASSQQQGAGELFF. CDR3 bases: TGTGCCAGCAGCCAACAACAGGGGGCCGGGGAGCTGTTTTTT. Drawing the rest from reference TRBV3-1 and TRBJ2-2, the complete variable domain is DTAVSQTPKYLVTQMGNDKSIKCEQNLGHDTMYWYKQDSKKFLKIMFSYNNKELIINETVPNRFSPKSPDKAHLNLHINSLELGDSAVYFCASSQQQGAGELFFGEGSRLTVL.

This clonotype was counted ten times or more. The rearrangement uses TRBV5-1 and TRBJ2-5, with TRBD1 matching 9 bases. The CDR3 runs to 14 residues. CDR1 SGHRS and CDR2 YFSETQ come from the germline V gene. With V trimmed by 0 bases and J by 5 bases, 2 bases remained unmatched. Here the CDR3 reads CASSLGQGDETQYF. The CDR3 coding sequence is TGCGCCAGCAGCTTGGGACAGGGGGATGAGACCCAGTACTTC. Looking up the rest from reference TRBV5-1 and TRBJ2-5 gives the full variable domain: KAGVTQTPRYLIKTRGQQVTLSCSPISGHRSVSWYQQTPGQGLQFLFEYFSETQRNKGNFPGRFSGRQFSNSRSEMNVSTLELGDSALYLCASSLGQGDETQYFGPGTRLLVL.

Of note for this clonotype: This sequence may be a read error, since a much larger clone differs from it by one base. The J gene is TRBJ2-3, the V gene TRBV12-3 or TRBV12-4; D might be TRBD2 (6 bases). The CDR3 is 14 residues long. The V and J ends lost 7 bases and 3 bases respectively, with 14 bases between them. The DNA for the CDR3 is TGTGCCAGCACTCAGGACGGGGGAACAGATACGCAGTATTTT. It codes for CASTQDGGTDTQYF.

This clonotype showed up many times. This chain uses TRBV20-1 with TRBJ2-1; perhaps TRBD1 as D (6 bases). The germline CDR1 and CDR2 sequences are DFQATT and SNEGSKA (reference sequence). The CDR3 runs to 12 residues. Trimming pared 7 bases from V and 5 bases from J, leaving 12 bases between. CDR3 DNA: TGCAGTGAAGGGGGAAGAGACAATGAGCAGTTCTTC. Translation gives CSEGGRDNEQFF.

In its sample, this clonotype was seen many times. The V and J genes are TRBV6-6 and TRBJ2-1, with D unclear. CDR1 and CDR2 from the germline V gene are MNHNY and SVGAGI (reference sequence). Trimming left V 3 bases short and J 12 bases short, with 9 bases between. The CDR3 length is 11 residues. The CDR3 sequence is CASSYRVGQFF. The CDR3 DNA is TGTGCCAGCAGTTATCGGGTGGGGCAGTTCTTC.

The V gene is TRBV6-5, the J gene TRBJ2-1; the D is unclear. There are 14 residues in the CDR3. Germline CDR1 reads MNHEY; CDR2 reads SVGAGI. Between the trimmed V and J ends, which lost 2 bases and 0 bases, there was a span of 5 bases. DNA of the CDR3: TGTGCCAGCAGTTACGTTAGCTCCTACAATGAGCAGTTCTTC. This encodes CASSYVSSYNEQFF.

This clonotype occurred many times. The chain combines TRBV5-6 with TRBJ2-3; TRBD1 matches at 7 bases. V was pared by 1 base and J by 1 base, with 6 bases of the junction left unmatched. The V gene's germline CDR1 is SGHDT and CDR2 YYEEEE. The length of the CDR3 is 16 residues. This CDR3 reads CASSLRDRVGTDTQYF. In nucleotides, the CDR3 is TGTGCCAGCAGCTTGAGAGACAGGGTAGGCACAGATACGCAGTATTTT.

The chain links TRBV9 to TRBJ2-1, with TRBD1 matching 7 bases. CDR1 and CDR2 (germline): SGDLS, YYNGEE. This CDR3 is built from 15 residues. V lost 2 bases, J lost 6 bases, and 8 bases stayed unmatched. CDR3 region: CASSVSGQSLNEQFF. CDR3 coding DNA: TGTGCCAGCAGCGTGTCGGGACAGAGCCTCAATGAGCAGTTCTTC. Based on the CDR3 plus reference TRBV9 and TRBJ2-1, the full variable domain is DSGVTQTPKHLITATGQRVTLRCSPRSGDLSVYWYQQSLDQGLQFLIQYYNGEERAKGNILERFSAQQFPDLHSELNLSSLELGDSALYFCASSVSGQSLNEQFFGPGTRLTVL.

This clonotype has ten or more counts. The chain has TRBV5-1 and TRBJ2-1; D is undetermined. The ends were cut back, 5 bases at V and 0 bases at J, with 12 bases in the middle. CDR1 is SGHRS and CDR2 is YFSETQ in the germline V gene. This CDR3 contains 15 residues. The DNA for the CDR3 is TGCGCCAGCAGGATGGAGAGTAGCTCCTACAATGAGCAGTTCTTC. Its protein is CASRMESSSYNEQFF. Full variable domain (rest looked up from reference TRBV5-1 and TRBJ2-1): KAGVTQTPRYLIKTRGQQVTLSCSPISGHRSVSWYQQTPGQGLQFLFEYFSETQRNKGNFPGRFSGRQFSNSRSEMNVSTLELGDSALYLCASRMESSSYNEQFFGPGTRLTVL.

In this sample, this clonotype turned up a few times. The V call is TRBV29-1, the J call TRBJ2-7; a possible D gene is TRBD2 (6 bases). Trimming took off 4 bases at V and 2 bases at J, with 15 bases between the two ends. Germline values: CDR1 SQVTM, CDR2 ANQGSEA. The CDR3 has 14 residues. The DNA of the CDR3 is TGCAGCGTTGGGAGCGGGCGGAAAACCTACGAGCAGTACTTC. This translates into CSVGSGRKTYEQYF.